These T cell receptor beta chains were read from a single sample in a study of early T cells in non-severe SARS-CoV-2 infection. TCRdb reprocessed the 5' RACE reads with MiXCR, giving one entry per CDR3 protein. This repertoire shows roughly 81,000 distinct CDR3 sequences, less than 8% found once; its top ten account for under 10%. The sample taken for sequencing was whole blood. The source is an adult who was a healthcare worker with PCR-confirmed SARS-CoV-2 infection or an uninfected control (not recorded which). The CDR3 runs from the conserved cysteine through the conserved F or W. The D gene is left open where the match is weak. Not all rows give a size; the values are once, few, many and, for expanded clones, a class.

CDR3aa: CSAPRAGNQNEQFF
CDR3nt: TGCAGTGCCCCCCGGGCGGGGAATCAGAATGAGCAGTTCTTC
d_gene: .
v_gene: TRBV20-1
j_gene: TRBJ2-1
len: 14
abundance: many

CDR3aa: CASSHRDLRSTEAFF
CDR3nt: TGTGCCAGCAGCCACCGGGATCTTCGGAGCACTGAAGCTTTCTTT
d_gene: .
v_gene: TRBV14
j_gene: TRBJ1-1
len: 15
abundance: many

CDR3aa: CASSPTVQGEKLFF
CDR3nt: TGTGCCAGCAGCCCTACCGTACAGGGGGAAAAACTGTTTTTT
d_gene: TRBD1
v_gene: TRBV7-9
j_gene: TRBJ1-4
len: 14
abundance: many

CDR3aa: CASSQGAFSYEQYF
CDR3nt: TGTGCCAGCAGCCAAGGGGCGTTCTCCTACGAGCAGTACTTC
d_gene: .
v_gene: TRBV3-1
j_gene: TRBJ2-7
len: 14
abundance: many

CDR3aa: CSASAMGYEQYF
CDR3nt: TGCAGTGCTAGTGCCATGGGGTACGAGCAGTACTTC
d_gene: .
v_gene: TRBV20-1
j_gene: TRBJ2-7
len: 12
abundance: many

CDR3aa: CSAQTSGGIYEQYF
CDR3nt: TGCAGTGCCCAGACTAGCGGGGGGATCTACGAGCAGTACTTC
d_gene: TRBD2
v_gene: TRBV20-1
j_gene: TRBJ2-7
len: 14
abundance: medium-sized

CDR3aa: CASSRPGETQYF
CDR3nt: TGTGCCAGCAGCCGACCGGGGGAGACCCAGTACTTC
d_gene: .
v_gene: TRBV7-6
j_gene: TRBJ2-5
len: 12
abundance: many

CDR3aa: CASSLDARGYEQFF
CDR3nt: TGTGCCAGCAGCTTAGACGCCAGGGGGTATGAGCAGTTCTTC
d_gene: TRBD1
v_gene: TRBV11-2
j_gene: TRBJ2-1
len: 14
abundance: many

CDR3aa: CASSPLTGTSVSGELFF
CDR3nt: TGTGCCAGCTCACCGTTAACCGGGACTAGCGTGAGCGGGGAGCTGTTTTTT
d_gene: TRBD2
v_gene: TRBV18
j_gene: TRBJ2-2
len: 17
abundance: many

CDR3aa: CSAPVSGAEAFF
CDR3nt: TGCAGTGCTCCCGTATCGGGGGCTGAAGCTTTCTTT
d_gene: .
v_gene: TRBV20-1
j_gene: TRBJ1-1
len: 12
abundance: few

CDR3aa: CASSQAGSLNTEAFF
CDR3nt: TGTGCCAGCAGCCAAGCGGGGAGCTTGAACACTGAAGCTTTCTTT
d_gene: .
v_gene: TRBV14
j_gene: TRBJ1-1
len: 15
abundance: .

CDR3aa: CSAPMSGGSYEQYF
CDR3nt: TGCAGTGCCCCGATGTCGGGAGGCTCCTACGAGCAGTACTTC
d_gene: TRBD2
v_gene: TRBV20-1
j_gene: TRBJ2-7
len: 14
abundance: many

CDR3aa: CASSYSVGPYEQYF
CDR3nt: TGTGCCAGCAGTTACTCGGTGGGCCCCTACGAGCAGTACTTC
d_gene: .
v_gene: TRBV6-2/TRBV6-3
j_gene: TRBJ2-7
len: 14
abundance: many

CDR3aa: CASSKGGQRGLVADTQYF
CDR3nt: TGTGCCAGCAGCAAAGGAGGACAGCGGGGATTGGTTGCAGATACGCAGTATTTT
d_gene: .
v_gene: TRBV21-1
j_gene: TRBJ2-3
len: 18
abundance: few

CDR3aa: CASSSSVLAKNIQYF
CDR3nt: TGTGCCAGCAGTTCAAGCGTCCTAGCCAAAAACATTCAGTACTTC
d_gene: .
v_gene: TRBV11-1
j_gene: TRBJ2-4
len: 15
abundance: .

CDR3aa: CASSPDGGSLSYEQYF
CDR3nt: TGCGCCAGCAGCCCGGACGGGGGGTCGTTATCCTACGAGCAGTACTTC
d_gene: TRBD2
v_gene: TRBV5-1
j_gene: TRBJ2-7
len: 16
abundance: .

CDR3aa: CASSLKLGYEQYF
CDR3nt: TGCGCCAGCAGCTTAAAACTGGGCTACGAGCAGTACTTC
d_gene: .
v_gene: TRBV5-1
j_gene: TRBJ2-7
len: 13
abundance: few

CDR3aa: CASSPGRNQPQHF
CDR3nt: TGTGCCAGCTCACCAGGAAGGAATCAGCCCCAGCATTTT
d_gene: .
v_gene: TRBV18
j_gene: TRBJ1-5
len: 13
abundance: many

CDR3aa: CSVQLDTEAFF
CDR3nt: TGCAGCGTCCAGTTGGACACTGAAGCTTTCTTT
d_gene: .
v_gene: TRBV29-1
j_gene: TRBJ1-1
len: 11
abundance: many

CDR3aa: CASSLVGEGNEQFF
CDR3nt: TGTGCCAGCAGTTTAGTCGGGGAGGGCAATGAGCAGTTCTTC
d_gene: TRBD2
v_gene: TRBV12-3/TRBV12-4
j_gene: TRBJ2-1
len: 14
abundance: .

CDR3aa: CASSLGGTMANSPLHF
CDR3nt: TGTGCCAGCAGCTTAGGAGGTACGATGGCAAATTCACCCCTCCACTTT
d_gene: .
v_gene: TRBV11-2
j_gene: TRBJ1-6
len: 16
abundance: once

CDR3aa: CASSHGQREQYF
CDR3nt: TGCGCCAGCAGCCACGGACAGCGCGAGCAGTACTTC
d_gene: .
v_gene: TRBV5-1
j_gene: TRBJ2-7
len: 12
abundance: .

CDR3aa: CASSPHDVADTQYF
CDR3nt: TGTGCCAGCAGTCCCCACGACGTTGCAGATACGCAGTATTTT
d_gene: .
v_gene: TRBV12-3/TRBV12-4
j_gene: TRBJ2-3
len: 14
abundance: few

CDR3aa: CASSTPGQGDNEQFF
CDR3nt: TGTGCCAGCAGTACTCCGGGACAGGGCGATAATGAGCAGTTCTTC
d_gene: TRBD1
v_gene: TRBV12-3/TRBV12-4
j_gene: TRBJ2-1
len: 15
abundance: .

CDR3aa: CASSSRFTGDGYTF
CDR3nt: TGTGCCAGCAGTTCCCGGTTTACAGGGGATGGCTACACCTTC
d_gene: TRBD1
v_gene: TRBV12-3/TRBV12-4
j_gene: TRBJ1-2
len: 14
abundance: few

CDR3aa: CASSLSGSSDTQYF
CDR3nt: TGTGCCAGCAGCTTATCCGGGAGTTCAGATACGCAGTATTTT
d_gene: .
v_gene: TRBV7-9
j_gene: TRBJ2-3
len: 14
abundance: few

CDR3aa: CASSRHTGELFF
CDR3nt: TGTGCCAGCAGCCGCCACACCGGGGAGCTGTTTTTT
d_gene: .
v_gene: TRBV14
j_gene: TRBJ2-2
len: 12
abundance: few

CDR3aa: CASSSTGGYTGELFF
CDR3nt: TGTGCCAGCTCATCGACGGGAGGTTACACCGGGGAGCTGTTTTTT
d_gene: TRBD2
v_gene: TRBV18
j_gene: TRBJ2-2
len: 15
abundance: many

CDR3aa: CASSPSGPGGGYTF
CDR3nt: TGTGCCAGCAGCCCCTCCGGGCCTGGAGGGGGCTACACCTTC
d_gene: .
v_gene: TRBV3-1
j_gene: TRBJ1-2
len: 14
abundance: many

CDR3aa: CASSPRGTGANVLTF
CDR3nt: TGTGCCAGCAGCCCGCGAGGGACAGGGGCCAACGTCCTGACTTTC
d_gene: .
v_gene: TRBV7-6
j_gene: TRBJ2-6
len: 15
abundance: .

CDR3aa: CAMRLVGYEQYF
CDR3nt: TGTGCCATGAGACTAGTGGGTTACGAGCAGTACTTC
d_gene: .
v_gene: TRBV2
j_gene: TRBJ2-7
len: 12
abundance: .